Listed here is a single TCR beta chain. The CDR3 has 15 residues. V trimming: 6 bases; J trimming: 5 bases; junction bases outside the gene matches: 8. Germline assignment: CDR1 SGHNT and CDR2 YENEEA. The data originate from a study of cytomegalovirus exposure and HLA in healthy donors. Amplification used 60 Vbeta primers and 13 Jbeta primers. Assay: immunoSEQ multiplex PCR; the TCRdb copy retains only in-frame clones and omits some. The table includes hundreds of thousands of clones, 80% to 85% detected once. This receptor was obtained from a boy between 2 and 10 years old in good health and CMV-seronegative. This chain connects TRBV11-3 to TRBJ2-3; 10 positions agree with TRBD2. Sequencing was carried out using PBMCs. In DNA, the CDR3 is TGTGCCAGCAGTCAAAGCGGGAGGGCCATAGATACGCAGTATTTT. This codes for CASSQSGRAIDTQYF.